These 7 T cell receptor beta chains originate from one sample sequenced in a study of T cells in Graves' hyperthyroidism and ophthalmopathy (dated 2019 in TCRdb). Libraries were built with multiplex PCR. Instrument on record: Illumina HiSeq 2000. TCR beta CDR3 regions were amplified from RNA transcripts. The first round of RT-PCR for the TCR CDR3 was performed with the HTBI primer set and the Qiagen OneStep RT-PCR kit. TCRdb passed the public sequencing reads through fastp at Q25 and MiXCR, retaining productive beta sequences. Records with the same CDR3 protein are collapsed into one entry carrying the most frequent genes and DNA. Here the sample has about 600,000 distinct CDR3 sequences; about 16% occur a single time. The ten most abundant clones make up roughly 3.5% of the sample. The sample was blood. These receptors came from a woman between 35 and 50 years old with Graves' ophthalmopathy.

In its sample, this clonotype was seen many times. V usage is TRBV12-3 or TRBV12-4 and J usage is TRBJ1-1, with D possibly TRBD1 on 5 matching bases. The CDR3 length is 13 residues. Trimming took 3 bases from V and 5 from J, leaving 10 bases between them. The CDR3 here is CASSFIGETEAFF. The CDR3 DNA is TGTGCCAGCAGTTTTATAGGGGAAACTGAAGCTTTCTTT.

This clonotype has at least ten counts. This chain links TRBV11-2 with TRBJ2-2, with D unclear. The CDR3 runs 15 residues. V lost 5 bases to trimming and J lost 4 bases, with 14 bases between them. Germline assignment: CDR1 SGHAT and CDR2 FQNNGV. CDR3 in DNA: TGTGCCAGCAGCCCCGAAAGGGTGGGCACCGGGGAGCTGTTTTTT. Translating gives CASSPERVGTGELFF.

V is TRBV27 and J is TRBJ1-6; 7 bases agree with TRBD1. Germline V gives CDR1 MNHEY, CDR2 SMNVEV (reference sequence). The CDR3 has 16 amino acids. V gave up 3 bases and J gave up 7 bases; unmatched junction bases: 9. The CDR3 bases are TGTGCCAGCAGTTTCGGTCGGACAGGAAAAAATTCACCCCTCCACTTT. Translated: CASSFGRTGKNSPLHF.

The sample holds one count of this clonotype. This sequence may be a read error, since a much larger clone differs from it by one base. The chain joins TRBV20-1 to TRBJ2-5; maybe TRBD2 (7 bases). CDR1 DFQATT and CDR2 SNEGSKA come from the germline V gene (reference sequence). The CDR3 runs 13 residues. CDR3 DNA: TGCAGCCATTCTAGCGGAGGGGGAGAGACCCAGTGCTTC. The encoded protein is CSHSSGGGETQCF.

This clonotype was counted ten times or more. This chain uses TRBV12-3 or TRBV12-4 with TRBJ1-4; no reliable D call. The CDR3 consists of 16 residues. The V end was cut by 3 bases, the J end by 4 bases, with 15 bases between. DNA for the CDR3: TGTGCCAGCAGTTTCCCCGGAGGAAGGGATAATGAAAAACTGTTTTTT. Its translation: CASSFPGGRDNEKLFF.

The sample holds many counts of this clonotype. The chain links TRBV12-3 or TRBV12-4 to TRBJ1-5; TRBD1 agrees at 7 bases. This CDR3 is built from 14 residues. After removal of 7 bases from V and 3 bases from J, the junction contained 6 bases not matched to a gene. CDR3: CASKMTGNNQPQHF. The DNA of the CDR3 is TGTGCCAGCAAGATGACAGGGAACAATCAGCCCCAGCATTTT.

This clonotype has at least ten counts. V and J are TRBV5-1 and TRBJ2-5, with D unresolved. Trimming left V 0 bases short and J 2 bases short, with 8 bases between. Looked up from germline, CDR1 is SGHRS and CDR2 is YFSETQ. The CDR3 totals 14 residues. The DNA of the CDR3 is TGCGCCAGCAGCTTGGCCGATAGACAAGAGACCCAGTACTTC. Translation: CASSLADRQETQYF.